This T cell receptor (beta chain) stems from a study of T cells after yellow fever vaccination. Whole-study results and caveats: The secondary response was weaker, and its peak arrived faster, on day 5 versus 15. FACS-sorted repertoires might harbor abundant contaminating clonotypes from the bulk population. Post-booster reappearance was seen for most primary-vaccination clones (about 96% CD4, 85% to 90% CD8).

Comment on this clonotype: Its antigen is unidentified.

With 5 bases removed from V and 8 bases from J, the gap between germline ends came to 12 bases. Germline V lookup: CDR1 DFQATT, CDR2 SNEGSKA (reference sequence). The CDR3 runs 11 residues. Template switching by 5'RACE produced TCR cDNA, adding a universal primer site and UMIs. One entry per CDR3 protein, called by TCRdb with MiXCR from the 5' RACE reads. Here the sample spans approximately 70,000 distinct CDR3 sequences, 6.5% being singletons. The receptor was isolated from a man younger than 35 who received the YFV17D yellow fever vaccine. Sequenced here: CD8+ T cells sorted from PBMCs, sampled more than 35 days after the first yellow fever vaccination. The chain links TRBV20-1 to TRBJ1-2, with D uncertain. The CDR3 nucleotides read TGCAGTGCTGGGCAGTCGGAGGGCTACACCTTC. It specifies CSAGQSEGYTF.